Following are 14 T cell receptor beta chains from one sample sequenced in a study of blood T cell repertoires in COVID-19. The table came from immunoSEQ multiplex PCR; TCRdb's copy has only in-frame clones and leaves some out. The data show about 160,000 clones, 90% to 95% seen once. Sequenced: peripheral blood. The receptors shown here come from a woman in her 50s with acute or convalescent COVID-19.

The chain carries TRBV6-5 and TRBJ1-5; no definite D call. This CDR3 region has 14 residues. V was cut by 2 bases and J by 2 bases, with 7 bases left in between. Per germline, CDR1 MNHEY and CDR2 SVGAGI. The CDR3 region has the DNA TGTGCCAGCAGTTACATGGAGGGCAATCAGCCCCAGCATTTT. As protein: CASSYMEGNQPQHF.

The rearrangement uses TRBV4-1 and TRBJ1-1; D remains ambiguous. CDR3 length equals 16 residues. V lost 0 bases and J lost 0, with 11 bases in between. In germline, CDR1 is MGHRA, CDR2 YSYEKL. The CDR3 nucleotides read TGCGCCAGCAGCCAAGAATACAGAGTCATGAACACTGAAGCTTTCTTT. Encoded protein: CASSQEYRVMNTEAFF.

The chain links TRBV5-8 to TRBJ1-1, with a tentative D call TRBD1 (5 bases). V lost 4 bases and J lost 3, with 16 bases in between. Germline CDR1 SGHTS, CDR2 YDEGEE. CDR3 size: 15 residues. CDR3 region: CASSLSIREDTEAFF. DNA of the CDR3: TGTGCCAGCAGCCTCTCCATCAGGGAGGACACTGAAGCTTTCTTT.

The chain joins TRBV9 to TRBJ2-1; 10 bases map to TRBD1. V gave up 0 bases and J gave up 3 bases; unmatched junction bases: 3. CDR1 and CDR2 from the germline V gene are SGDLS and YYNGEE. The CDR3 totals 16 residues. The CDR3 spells CASSVVGTGVYNEQFF. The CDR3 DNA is TGTGCCAGCAGCGTAGTGGGGACAGGGGTCTACAATGAGCAGTTCTTC.

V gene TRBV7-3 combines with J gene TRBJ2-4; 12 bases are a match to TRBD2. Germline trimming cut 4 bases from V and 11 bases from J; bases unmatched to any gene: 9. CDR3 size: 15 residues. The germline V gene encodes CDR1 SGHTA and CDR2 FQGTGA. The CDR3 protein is CASSSSGTSGHLQYF. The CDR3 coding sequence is TGTGCCAGCAGCTCTTCCGGGACTAGCGGGCACCTTCAGTACTTC.

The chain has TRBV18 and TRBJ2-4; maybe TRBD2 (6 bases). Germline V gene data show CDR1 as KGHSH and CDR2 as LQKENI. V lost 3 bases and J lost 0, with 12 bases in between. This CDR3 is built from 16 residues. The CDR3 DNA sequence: TGTGCCAGCTCACCTCAAAGCGGGCTAGCCAAAAACATTCAGTACTTC. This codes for CASSPQSGLAKNIQYF.

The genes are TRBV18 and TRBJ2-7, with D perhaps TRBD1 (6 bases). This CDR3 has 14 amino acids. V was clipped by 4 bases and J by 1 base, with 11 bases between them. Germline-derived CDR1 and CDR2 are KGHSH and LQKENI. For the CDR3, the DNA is TGTGCCAGCTCACTTAACAGGGTATCCTACGAGCAGTACTTC. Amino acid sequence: CASSLNRVSYEQYF.

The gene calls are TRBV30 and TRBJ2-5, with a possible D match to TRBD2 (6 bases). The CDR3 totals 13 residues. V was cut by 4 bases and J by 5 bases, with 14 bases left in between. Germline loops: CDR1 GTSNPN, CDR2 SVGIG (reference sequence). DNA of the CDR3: TGTGCCTGGAATGGGGGGATTTGGGAGACCCAGTACTTC. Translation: CAWNGGIWETQYF.

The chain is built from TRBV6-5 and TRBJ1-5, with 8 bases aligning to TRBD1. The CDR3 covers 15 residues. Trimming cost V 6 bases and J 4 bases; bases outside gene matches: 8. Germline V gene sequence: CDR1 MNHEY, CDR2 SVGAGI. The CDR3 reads CASRPLGQGNQPQHF. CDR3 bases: TGTGCCAGCAGGCCACTCGGACAGGGTAATCAGCCCCAGCATTTT.

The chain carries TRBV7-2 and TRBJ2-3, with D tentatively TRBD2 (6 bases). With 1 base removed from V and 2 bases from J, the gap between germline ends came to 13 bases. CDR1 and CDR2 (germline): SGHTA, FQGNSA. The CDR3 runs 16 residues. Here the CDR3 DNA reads TGTGCCAGCAGCTTAGTCGGAGGGGCCGTCACAGATACGCAGTATTTT. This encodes CASSLVGGAVTDTQYF.

In nucleotides, the CDR3 is TGCAGTGCTAGTACCAGCGGGAGCTACAATGAGCAGTTCTTC. It yields the protein CSASTSGSYNEQFF. V is TRBV20-1 and J is TRBJ2-1; 8 nucleotides line up with TRBD2. The V and J ends lost 3 bases and 3 bases, in that order; junction bases with no gene match: 4. In germline, CDR1 is DFQATT, CDR2 SNEGSKA (reference sequence). CDR3 length equals 14 residues.

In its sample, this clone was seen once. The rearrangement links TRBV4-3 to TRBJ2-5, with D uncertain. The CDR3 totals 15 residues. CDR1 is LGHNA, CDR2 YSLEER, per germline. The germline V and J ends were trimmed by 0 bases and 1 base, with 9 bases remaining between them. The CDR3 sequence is CASSQESSAQETQYF. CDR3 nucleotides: TGCGCCAGCAGCCAAGAATCCAGCGCCCAAGAGACCCAGTACTTC.

As DNA, the CDR3 is TGTGCCAGCAGCTTAACTTGGGACAGCTCCTACGAGCAGTACTTC. Translation gives CASSLTWDSSYEQYF. The rearrangement uses TRBV11-2 and TRBJ2-7; 7 nucleotides align to TRBD1. The V segment lost 2 bases and the J segment 0 bases; nucleotides outside the gene matches: 4. The CDR3 contains 15 residues. In germline, CDR1 is SGHAT, CDR2 FQNNGV.

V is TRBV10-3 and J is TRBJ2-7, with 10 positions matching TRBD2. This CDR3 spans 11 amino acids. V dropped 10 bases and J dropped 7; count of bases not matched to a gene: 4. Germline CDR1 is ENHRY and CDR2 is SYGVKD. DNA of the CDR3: TGTGCCACTGGGACTAGCGAGGAGCAGTACTTC. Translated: CATGTSEEQYF.